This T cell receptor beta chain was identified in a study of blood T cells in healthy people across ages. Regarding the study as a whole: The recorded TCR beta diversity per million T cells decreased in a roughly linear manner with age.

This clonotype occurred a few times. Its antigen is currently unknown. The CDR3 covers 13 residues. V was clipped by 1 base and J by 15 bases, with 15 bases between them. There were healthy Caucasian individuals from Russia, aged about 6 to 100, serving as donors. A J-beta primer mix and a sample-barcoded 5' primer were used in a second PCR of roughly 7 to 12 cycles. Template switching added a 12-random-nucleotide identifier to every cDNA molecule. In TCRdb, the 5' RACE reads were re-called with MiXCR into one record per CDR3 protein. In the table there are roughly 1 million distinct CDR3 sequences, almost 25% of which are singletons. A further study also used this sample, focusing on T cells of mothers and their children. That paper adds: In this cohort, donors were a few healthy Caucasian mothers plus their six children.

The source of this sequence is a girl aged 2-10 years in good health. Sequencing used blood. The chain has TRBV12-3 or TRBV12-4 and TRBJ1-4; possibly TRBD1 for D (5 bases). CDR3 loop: CASSLGAGIGVFF. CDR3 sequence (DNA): TGTGCCAGCAGTTTAGGGGCAGGGATCGGGGTGTTTTTT.